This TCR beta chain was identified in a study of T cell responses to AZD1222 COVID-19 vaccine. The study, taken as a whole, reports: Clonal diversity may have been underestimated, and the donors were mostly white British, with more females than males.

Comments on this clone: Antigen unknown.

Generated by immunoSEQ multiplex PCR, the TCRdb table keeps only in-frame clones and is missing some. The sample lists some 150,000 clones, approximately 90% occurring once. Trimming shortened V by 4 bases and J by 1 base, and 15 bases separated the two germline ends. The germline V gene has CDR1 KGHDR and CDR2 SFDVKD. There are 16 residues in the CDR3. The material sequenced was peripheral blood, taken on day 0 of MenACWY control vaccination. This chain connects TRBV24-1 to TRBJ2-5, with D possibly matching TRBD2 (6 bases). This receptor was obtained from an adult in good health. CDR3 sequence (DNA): TGTGCCACCAGTGACAATCGACTAGGAGTCCAAGAGACCCAGTACTTC. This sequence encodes CATSDNRLGVQETQYF.